What follows describes a single T cell receptor beta chain. What it recognizes is unknown. The use of a sample-barcoded 5' primer and a J-beta primer mix characterized a second PCR of 7 to 11 cycles. With 12 random nucleotides, a template-switch adaptor tagged each individual cDNA molecule. MiXCR, applied by TCRdb to the 5' RACE reads, yields one record per CDR3 protein. The top ten clones hold roughly 3.5% of a sample with about 800,000 distinct CDR3 sequences, 25% of them seen once. The V gene's germline CDR1 is MNHNS and CDR2 SASEGT. Trimming removed 6 bases at V and 1 base at J, with 9 bases between. The CDR3 sequence is 13 residues long. This sample stems from a study of blood T cells in healthy people across ages. Broader study findings: The study found more naive CD4+ cells and higher diversity in long-lived than aged donors.

These same data were also listed under a study on T cells of mothers and their children. That work adds: Three mothers and their six children, all healthy Caucasians, donated.

V and J are TRBV6-1 and TRBJ2-5; unclear D gene. The TCR comes from a boy younger than 18 in good health. Material: blood. The CDR3 nucleotides read TGTGCCAGCAGAGGACCTAGCCAAGAGACCCAGTACTTC. Encoded protein: CASRGPSQETQYF.